The clone carrying this T cell receptor (beta chain) has only one observation. In germline, CDR1 is SGHDT, CDR2 YYEEEE. CDR3 length: 14 residues. Trimming removed 0 bases at V and 1 base at J, with 7 bases between. TCRdb's copy holds only in-frame clones and misses some; the assay was immunoSEQ multiplex PCR. Among more than 90,000 clones, 75% to 95% were seen once, and the ten largest hold 3% to 4.5%. The time point here: peripheral blood 6 weeks after treatment start. This sample is part of a study of PD-L1 blockade in urothelial cancer. Across the study: Bladder-origin urothelial cancer in males described twenty-five of the 29 patients. Blood gave a median approximately 140,000 T cells.

This sequence was found in a man aged 55 to 69 with urothelial cancer. The sample consisted of PBMCs, taken around atezolizumab (anti-PD-L1) treatment. This rearrangement joins TRBV5-6 to TRBJ1-2; D gene unclear. The CDR3 loop is CASSLEQINYGYTF. The CDR3 DNA follows: TGTGCCAGCAGCTTGGAACAGATTAACTATGGCTACACCTTC.